One and the same sample provided the 32 T cell receptor beta chains below, sequenced in a study of tissue T cells after allogeneic stem cell transplantation. Generated by immunoSEQ multiplex PCR, the TCRdb table keeps only in-frame clones and is missing some. The sample contains more than 20,000 clones, 55% to 75% of which appear only once. Input material: spleen. The receptors come from a female BALB/c mouse in good health. The mouse line has the MHC haplotype H2-d.

There are a few counts of this clone. Germline and genes here are mouse. Read data end 1 residue before the CDR3 end; the end is taken from the germline J gene. The chain employs TRBV5 and TRBJ2-5; no firm D call. The CDR3 contains 11 residues. Germline V gene data show CDR1 as LGHNA and CDR2 as YNLKQL (reference sequence). Partial CDR3 DNA: TGTGCGCCGGGTAACCAAGACACCCAGTAC. The encoded protein is CAPGNQDTQY. The entire CDR3 protein is CAPGNQDTQYF.

As regards this clone: Gene labels here are mouse ones. The read terminates 1 residue before the CDR3 end, so the remaining end is supplied by the germline J gene. This chain connects TRBV19 to TRBJ2-3; TRBD2 aligns across 10 bases. Per the germline V gene, CDR1 is FNHDT and CDR2 is SITEND (reference sequence). The junction had 8 bases not matched to a gene; V was cut back by 3 bases and J by 10 bases. The CDR3 contains 14 residues. The CDR3 loop reads CASSKYLGGRSLYF. Partial CDR3 DNA: TGTGCCAGCAGTAAATATCTGGGGGGGCGCTCGCTGTAT.

For this clone: The genes are named according to mouse. The CDR3 end is not reached by the read, which stops 1 residue before it; the germline J gene fills it in. This chain uses TRBV13-3 with TRBJ1-4; D might be TRBD1 (5 bases). Germline V gene data show CDR1 as NNHDY and CDR2 as SYVADS. This CDR3 comprises 14 residues. The ends were cut back, 2 bases at V and 2 bases at J, with 7 bases in the middle. The CDR3 sequence: CASSDRASNERLFF. Incomplete CDR3 DNA: TGTGCCAGCAGTGACAGGGCATCCAACGAAAGATTATTT.

Only one count was recorded for this clone. Germline and genes here are mouse. The CDR3 end is not reached by the read, which stops 1 residue before it; the germline J gene fills it in. This rearrangement joins TRBV19 to TRBJ1-3; D uncertain. Per the germline V gene, CDR1 is FNHDT and CDR2 is SITEND (reference sequence). This CDR3 comprises 13 residues. Deletions cut 6 bases from V and 4 bases from J, with 11 bases between. CDR3 bases read: TGTGCCAGCACCGGGAAGAGGGGAAATACGCTCTAT. Protein sequence: CASTGKRGNTLY. The whole CDR3 region reads CASTGKRGNTLYF.

In regard to this clone: Genes and germline are mouse. The read ends 1 residue before the CDR3 terminus; that terminus is restored from the germline J gene. The chain has TRBV5 and TRBJ2-7; 12 bases are shared with TRBD2. Germline V lookup: CDR1 LGHNA, CDR2 YNLKQL (reference sequence). The CDR3 runs 15 residues. Trimming removed 0 bases from V and 7 bases from J; junction bases left unmatched: 4. CDR3 residues: CASSQETGGAGEQYF. CDR3 bases read: TGTGCCAGCAGCCAAGAGACTGGGGGGGCGGGAGAACAGTAC.

Comments on this clone: Gene and germline names: mouse. The CDR3 end lies 1 residue beyond the end of the read and is filled in from the germline J gene. J is TRBJ1-1 and V is TRBV19; D perhaps matches TRBD1 (5 bases). This CDR3 has 13 residues. Trimming left V 2 bases short and J 1 base short, with 6 bases between. Germline V gene lookup returns CDR1 FNHDT and CDR2 SITEND (reference sequence). The CDR3: CASSIQGNTEVFF. Incomplete CDR3 DNA: TGTGCCAGCAGTATTCAGGGGAACACAGAAGTCTTC.

About this clone itself: Each gene name is a mouse one. The CDR3 end is not reached by the read, which stops 1 residue before it; the germline J gene fills it in. The chain uses TRBV13-2 and TRBJ2-7; D gene ambiguous. The V gene lost 1 base and the J gene lost 7 bases, with 6 bases spanning the gap. The CDR3 runs 11 residues. Looked up from germline, CDR1 is NNHNN and CDR2 is SYGAGS (reference sequence). CDR3 in amino acids: CASGDPGEQYF. The sequenced CDR3 bases are TGTGCCAGCGGTGATCCGGGAGAACAGTAC.

A note on this clone: Genes here carry mouse names. The missing CDR3 end, 1 residue past where the read stops, is filled in from the germline J gene. This sample also contains other DNA sequences that code for the same CDR3. The chain couples TRBV19 to TRBJ2-2; D is uncertain. The CDR3 covers 12 residues. The germline gives CDR1 FNHDT, CDR2 SITEND (reference sequence). The V end lost 6 bases, the J end lost 1 base, and 4 bases lay between the germline ends. The CDR3 region is CASTQNTGQLYF. The sequenced part of the CDR3 DNA is TGTGCCAGCACCCAAAACACCGGGCAGCTCTAC.

This clone came up a few times. Gene names denote mouse genes. Read data end 1 residue before the CDR3 end; the end is taken from the germline J gene. The sample holds other DNA sequences that translate to the same CDR3. This chain joins TRBV13-2 and TRBJ2-7; 7 nucleotides align to TRBD1. V shed 2 bases and J 1 base; nucleotides not matched to a gene: 0. CDR3 length equals 13 residues. Germline CDR1 is NNHNN and CDR2 is SYGAGS (reference sequence). Partial CDR3 DNA: TGTGCCAGCGGTGAGGGACAGTCCTATGAACAGTAC. It yields the protein CASGEGQSYEQY. The full-length CDR3 reads as CASGEGQSYEQYF.

A remark on this clone: Here the gene names and germline are mouse. The CDR3 end is not reached by the read, which stops 1 residue before it; the germline J gene fills it in. The rearrangement uses TRBV20 and TRBJ2-1, with 10 positions matching TRBD1. In germline, CDR1 is GFQATS, CDR2 STVNSAI. Unmatched junction bases numbered 1, after V lost 5 bases and J lost 3 bases. This CDR3 has 13 residues. CDR3 region: CGAWTGGYAEQFF. The sequenced CDR3 bases are TGTGGTGCTTGGACAGGGGGCTATGCTGAGCAGTTC.

On this clone: Gene names are the mouse ones. The read is 1 residue too short to cover the CDR3 end, so that end is filled in from the germline J gene. This chain uses TRBV29 with TRBJ2-4; D is ambiguous. The V end was cut by 3 bases, the J end by 2 bases, with 6 bases between. Germline V lookup: CDR1 MSHET, CDR2 SYDVDS. CDR3 length equals 13 residues. CDR3 residues: CASSFTNQNTLYF. The covered CDR3 bases are TGTGCTAGCAGTTTTACAAATCAAAACACCTTGTAC.

Comments on this clone: The listed genes are named as in mouse. The CDR3 end falls 1 residue outside the read, so it is completed with the germline J gene. The chain carries TRBV29 and TRBJ1-5; D is possibly TRBD1 (5 bases). Trimming removed 5 bases from V and 0 bases from J, with 11 bases in between. The CDR3 covers 15 residues. The germline V gene encodes CDR1 MSHET and CDR2 SYDVDS. Partial CDR3 DNA: TGTGCTAGCAGTCCGGACACATATAACAACCAGGCTCCGCTT. It specifies CASSPDTYNNQAPL. In full, the CDR3 is CASSPDTYNNQAPLF.

As for this clone: The gene names given are mouse names. Read data end 1 residue before the CDR3 end; the end is taken from the germline J gene. This chain connects TRBV1 to TRBJ1-4, with a weak D call TRBD1 (6 bases). CDR1 NSQYPW and CDR2 LRSPGD come from the germline V gene (reference sequence). The CDR3 runs 15 residues. V dropped 0 bases and J dropped 3 bases, with 8 bases sitting between them. CDR3 DNA (partial): TGCACCTGCAGTGCAGACGGGGGCGCCAACGAAAGATTATTT. Encoded protein: CTCSADGGANERLF. The whole CDR3 protein reads CTCSADGGANERLFF.

With respect to this clone: The germline and genes are mouse ones. The sequence runs out 1 residue before the end of the CDR3; the remainder is reconstructed from the germline J gene. V is TRBV13-1 and J is TRBJ2-2; either TRBD1 or TRBD2 may supply D (6 bases each). This CDR3 has 15 residues. The V end lost 0 bases, the J end lost 3 bases, and 9 bases lay between the germline ends. Germline CDR1 is NSHNY and CDR2 is SYGAGN. The CDR3 loop reads CASSDVGADTGQLYF. The CDR3 bases that were read are TGTGCCAGCAGTGATGTGGGGGCAGACACCGGGCAGCTCTAC.

Details on this clone: A read error may produce the germline difference seen at one junction end. Here the gene names and germline are mouse. From the germline J gene comes the end of the CDR3, since the read stops 1 residue before it. This chain connects TRBV3 to TRBJ2-2; TRBD1 might be the D (6 bases). CDR1 is SNHLY, CDR2 FYNGKV, per germline (reference sequence). The CDR3 sequence is 14 residues long. CDR3 amino acids: CVSRDIRNTGQLYF. The sequenced CDR3 bases are TGTGTCAGCAGGGACATCCGAAACACCGGGCAGCTCTAC.

Notes on this clone: Gene names refer to mouse genes. CDR3 bases read: TGTGCCAGCAGTGATGCTGGAGGGACAGACACCCAGTAC. Its translation is CASSDAGGTDTQY. The complete CDR3 protein is CASSDAGGTDTQYF. J is TRBJ2-5 and V is TRBV13-3; D could derive from TRBD1 or TRBD2 (5 bases each). The sequenced fragment ends 1 residue before the CDR3 boundary, so the rest is inferred from the germline J gene. Trimming took 0 bases from V and 5 from J, leaving 10 bases between them. Germline CDR1 is NNHDY and CDR2 is SYVADS. This CDR3 has 14 residues.

On this clone: Genes and germline are mouse. The CDR3 goes on 1 residue after the read ends, and that part is filled in from the germline J gene. V gene TRBV3 combines with J gene TRBJ2-1, with D maybe TRBD1 (5 bases). The V end was cut by 2 bases, the J end by 6 bases, with 8 bases between. The germline CDR1 and CDR2 sequences are SNHLY and FYNGKV (reference sequence). The CDR3 length is 13 residues. The CDR3 bases that were read are TGTGCCAGCAGCTTACAGGGAGGTGCTGAGCAGTTC. This codes for CASSLQGGAEQF. The whole CDR3 protein is CASSLQGGAEQFF.

Points on this clone: Genes and germline come from the mouse. The CDR3 end lies 1 residue beyond the end of the read and is filled in from the germline J gene. V usage is TRBV31 and J usage is TRBJ2-4; maybe TRBD1 (6 bases). This CDR3 contains 14 residues. Trimming took 3 bases from V and 2 from J, leaving 12 bases between them. Germline CDR1 and CDR2: GKSSPN and SITVG. The CDR3 region is CAWSIGQIQNTLYF. Incomplete CDR3 DNA: TGTGCCTGGAGCATAGGACAGATTCAAAACACCTTGTAC.

Concerning this clone itself: Gene names refer to mouse genes. The sequenced fragment ends 1 residue before the CDR3 boundary, so the rest is inferred from the germline J gene. This sequence joins TRBV1 and TRBJ2-2; 9 bases map to TRBD2. Germline values: CDR1 NSQYPW, CDR2 LRSPGD (reference sequence). The CDR3 has 15 amino acids. V gave up 4 bases and J gave up 4 bases; unmatched junction bases: 4. CDR3: CTCSGGLGSTGQLYF. The covered CDR3 bases are TGCACCTGCAGTGGGGGACTGGGCTCCACCGGGCAGCTCTAC. Complete variable domain (other parts from reference TRBV1 and TRBJ2-2): VTLLEQNPRWRLVPRGQAVNLRCILKNSQYPWMSWYQQDLQKQLQWLFTLRSPGDKEVKSLPGADYLATRVTDTELRLQVANMSQGRTLYCTCSGGLGSTGQLYFGEGSKLTVL.

Regarding this clone: These gene names are mouse names. Read coverage stops 1 residue before the CDR3 terminus; the germline J gene supplies the remainder. The V gene is TRBV31, the J gene TRBJ1-1; D is uncertain. The CDR3 consists of 14 residues. Per germline, CDR1 GKSSPN and CDR2 SITVG. The V end was cut by 0 bases, the J end by 0 bases, with 8 bases between. The part of the CDR3 DNA that was read is TGTGCCTGGAGTCTCCCCGATGCAAACACAGAAGTCTTC. It specifies CAWSLPDANTEVF. Given in full, the CDR3 is CAWSLPDANTEVFF. The full variable domain, rest sourced from reference TRBV31 and TRBJ1-1, is AQTIHQWPVAEIKAVGSPLSLGCTIKGKSSPNLYWYWQATGGTLQQLFYSITVGQVESVVQLNLSASRPKDDQFILSTEKLLLSHSGFYLCAWSLPDANTEVFFGKGTRLTVV.

As to this clone: The germline and genes are mouse ones. From the germline J gene comes the end of the CDR3, since the read stops 1 residue before it. The chain has TRBV15 and TRBJ2-3; 11 bases agree with TRBD2. The CDR3 is 19 residues long. The germline V gene encodes CDR1 SGHND and CDR2 FRSKSL. V lost 1 base and J lost 0; bases outside the gene matches: 9. The part of the CDR3 DNA that was read is TGTGCCAGCAGTTTAGGGGGACTGGGGGTATTCCCTAGTGCAGAAACGCTGTAT. It yields the protein CASSLGGLGVFPSAETLY. The whole CDR3 protein reads CASSLGGLGVFPSAETLYF.

A word on this clone: Gene and germline names: mouse. The read terminates 1 residue ahead of where the CDR3 ends, so the germline J gene completes it. V usage is TRBV13-2 and J usage is TRBJ2-7, with a tentative D call TRBD1 (5 bases). The CDR3 is made up of 14 amino acids. Germline V gives CDR1 NNHNN, CDR2 SYGAGS (reference sequence). V lost 2 bases and J lost 0, with 9 bases in between. This CDR3 reads CASGDPDSSYEQYF. The DNA read from the CDR3 is TGTGCCAGCGGTGACCCCGACAGCTCCTATGAACAGTAC.

Points on this clone: Each gene name is a mouse one. The read ends 1 residue early relative to the CDR3; the germline J gene fills the gap. The gene calls are TRBV17 and TRBJ2-7; TRBD1 might be the D (6 bases). CDR3 length equals 12 residues. Between the trimmed V and J ends, which lost 2 bases and 4 bases, there was a span of 6 bases. Germline CDR1 reads MNHDT; CDR2 reads YYDKIL. The CDR3 loop is CASSRRGYEQYF. Partial CDR3 DNA: TGTGCTAGCAGTAGAAGGGGGTATGAACAGTAC. Complete variable domain (other parts from reference TRBV17 and TRBJ2-7): DTTVKQNPRYKLARVGKPVNLICSQTMNHDTMYWYQKKPNQAPKLLLFYYDKILNREADTFEKFQSSRPNNSFCSLYIGSAGLEYSAMYLCASSRRGYEQYFGPGTRLTVL.

As regards this clone: The listed genes are named as in mouse. The read finishes 1 residue shy of the CDR3 end, and the germline J gene is used to complete it. The chain uses TRBV1 and TRBJ1-1; 10 nucleotides agree with TRBD1. J gave up 6 bases and V 1 base, and 2 bases lay outside the gene matches. Germline V CDR1 and CDR2: NSQYPW, LRSPGD (reference sequence). This CDR3 spans 14 amino acids. Here the CDR3 reads CTCSAGDRGAEVFF. The CDR3 bases that were read are TGCACCTGCAGTGCAGGGGACAGGGGAGCAGAAGTCTTC.

To note about this clone: Gene names refer to mouse genes. The missing CDR3 end, 1 residue past where the read stops, is filled in from the germline J gene. The genes are TRBV19 and TRBJ2-5; TRBD2 aligns across 13 bases. J was trimmed by 4 bases and V by 4 bases; bases with no gene match: 3. Germline-derived CDR1 and CDR2 are FNHDT and SITEND (reference sequence). The CDR3 has 15 amino acids. The sequenced part of the CDR3 DNA is TGTGCCAGCAGTTGGACTGGGGGGGCTGAAGACACCCAGTAC. It codes for CASSWTGGAEDTQY. The full CDR3 sequence reads CASSWTGGAEDTQYF.

This clone has just a few counts. The genes are named according to mouse. Sequencing ends 1 residue short of the CDR3 end; the germline J gene provides the rest. The gene calls are TRBV13-2 and TRBJ1-5, with unresolved D. CDR3 length: 11 amino acids. Germline CDR1 reads NNHNN; CDR2 reads SYGAGS (reference sequence). Trimming left V 2 bases short and J 3 bases short, with 0 bases between. The CDR3 bases that were read are TGTGCCAGCGGTGACAACCAGGCTCCGCTT. This encodes CASGDNQAPL. Given in full, the CDR3 is CASGDNQAPLF.

Turning to this clone: Genes and germline are mouse. Sequencing ends 1 residue short of the CDR3 end; the germline J gene provides the rest. The chain links TRBV13-2 to TRBJ2-5; D tentatively reads TRBD1 or TRBD2 (5 bases each). Looked up from germline, CDR1 is NNHNN and CDR2 is SYGAGS (reference sequence). V shed 3 bases and J shed 0 bases, with 5 bases lying between them. The CDR3 runs to 13 residues. CDR3 in amino acids: CASGGDNQDTQYF. The sequenced CDR3 bases are TGTGCCAGCGGTGGGGACAACCAAGACACCCAGTAC.

Worth noting for this clone: Here the gene names and germline are mouse. Read data end 1 residue before the CDR3 end; the end is taken from the germline J gene. J is TRBJ2-4 and V is TRBV29; 7 nucleotides align to TRBD1. Germline CDR1 is MSHET and CDR2 is SYDVDS. The trim removed 7 bases at V and 7 bases at J, leaving 2 bases unmatched. The CDR3 has 11 residues. Partial CDR3 DNA: TGTGCTAGCACCACAGGGGACACCTTGTAC. Protein sequence: CASTTGDTLY. The full-length CDR3 reads as CASTTGDTLYF.

This clone has only a few counts. Gene and germline names: mouse. The read halts 1 residue ahead of the CDR3 end, with the missing end drawn from the germline J gene. This chain uses TRBV13-1 with TRBJ2-7, with 10 bases that match TRBD1. V lost 1 base, J lost 6 bases, and 7 bases stayed unmatched. CDR1 and CDR2 (germline): NSHNY, SYGAGN. CDR3 size: 15 residues. CDR3 DNA, as far as it was read: TGTGCCAGCAGTGATCGGGACAGGGGAGGGTTTGAACAGTAC. Its protein is CASSDRDRGGFEQY. The entire CDR3 protein reads CASSDRDRGGFEQYF.

As for this clone: Mouse gene names and germline throughout. Read data end 1 residue before the CDR3 end; the end is taken from the germline J gene. The chain is built from TRBV14 and TRBJ2-4, with 9 bases fitting TRBD2. The V gene end was trimmed by 1 base and the J gene end by 1 base; junction bases not matched to a gene: 4. The CDR3 covers 16 residues. From germline, CDR1 is SGHDT and CDR2 FRDEAV. CDR3 sequence reads: CASSFELGGGQNTLYF. The CDR3 bases that were read are TGTGCCAGCAGTTTCGAACTGGGGGGCGGTCAAAACACCTTGTAC. Full variable domain (remainder filled in from reference TRBV14 and TRBJ2-4): EAGVTQSPRYAVLQEGQAVSFWCDPISGHDTLYWYQQPRDQGPQLLVYFRDEAVIDNSQLPSDRFSAVRPKGTNSTLKIQSAKQGDTATYLCASSFELGGGQNTLYFGAGTRLSVL.

A remark on this clone: Germline and genes here are mouse. Read coverage stops 1 residue before the CDR3 terminus; the germline J gene supplies the remainder. The V call is TRBV13-2, the J call TRBJ1-3; maybe TRBD1 (5 bases). The V and J ends lost 5 bases and 0 bases respectively, with 6 bases between them. The germline V gene has CDR1 NNHNN and CDR2 SYGAGS (reference sequence). The CDR3 runs to 13 residues. Incomplete CDR3 DNA: TGTGCCAGCGGCGGGGGTTCTGGAAATACGCTCTAT. Residues: CASGGGSGNTLY. Given in full, the CDR3 is CASGGGSGNTLYF.

This clone has just one count. Gene names are the mouse ones. Sequencing ends 1 residue short of the CDR3 end; the germline J gene provides the rest. The rearrangement uses TRBV20 and TRBJ2-2; 9 positions agree with TRBD1. V dropped 0 bases and J dropped 2; count of bases not matched to a gene: 4. The germline gives CDR1 GFQATS, CDR2 STVNSAI. The CDR3 is 16 amino acids. The DNA read from the CDR3 is TGTGGTGCTAGGGATAGGACAGGGGAGAACACCGGGCAGCTCTAC. Its protein is CGARDRTGENTGQLY. The entire CDR3 reads CGARDRTGENTGQLYF.